These 5 T cell receptor beta chains share one sample of origin, sequenced in a study of T cells in Graves' hyperthyroidism and ophthalmopathy. Regions amplified from RNA transcripts were the TCR beta CDR3 regions. HTBI primers were used for first-round RT-PCR of the TCR CDR3. In TCRdb, the multiplex PCR reads were re-called with MiXCR into one record per CDR3 protein. The data contain some 270,000 distinct CDR3 sequences, roughly 13% of them singletons. Material: blood. These receptors were obtained from a young woman with Graves' hyperthyroidism that later progressed to Graves' ophthalmopathy.

This clonotype was observed a handful of times. CDR3 in amino acids: CASNRLSHYGRFF. The DNA of the CDR3 is TGTGCCAGCAACCGCTTATCTCATTATGGGCGGTTCTTC. This chain uses TRBV6-1 with TRBJ2-1; no clear D. Between the trimmed V and J ends, which lost 7 bases and 15 bases, there was a span of 22 bases. The CDR3 has 13 residues. CDR1 is MNHNS and CDR2 is SASEGT in the germline V gene.

This clonotype was detected a few times. The chain recombines TRBV10-3 with TRBJ2-2; unclear D gene. Trimming took off 3 bases at V and 5 bases at J, with 10 bases between the two ends. CDR1 and CDR2 (germline): ENHRY, SYGVKD. The CDR3 is 14 amino acids. The CDR3 DNA sequence: TGTGCCATCAGTGACCCCCGCATGACCGGGGAGCTGTTTTTT. Protein: CAISDPRMTGELFF.

This clonotype was seen repeatedly, ten times or more. The J gene is TRBJ2-1, the V gene TRBV10-3; D perhaps matches TRBD2 (6 bases). Trimming removed 6 bases at V and 0 bases at J, with 12 bases between. Per germline, CDR1 ENHRY and CDR2 SYGVKD. The CDR3 spans 15 residues. The CDR3 protein is CAIRAGTSSYNEQFF. CDR3 nucleotide sequence: TGTGCCATCAGAGCGGGTACCAGCTCCTACAATGAGCAGTTCTTC.

This clonotype was detected many times. The genes are TRBV13 and TRBJ2-1, with D unclear. CDR3 length: 14 residues. Germline V lookup: CDR1 PRHDT, CDR2 FYEKMQ (reference sequence). The germline V and J ends were trimmed by 5 bases and 4 bases, with 12 bases remaining between them. Here the CDR3 reads CASSPDGRYNEQFF. In nucleotides, the CDR3 is TGTGCCAGCAGCCCAGATGGCAGATACAATGAGCAGTTCTTC.

This clonotype appeared many times. The rearrangement joins TRBV27 to TRBJ1-2, with D unclear. CDR3 length: 13 residues. The V end lost 5 bases, the J end lost 8 bases, and 15 bases lay between the germline ends. Germline CDR1 and CDR2: MNHEY and SMNVEV (reference sequence). CDR3 nucleotides: TGTGCCAGCAGTCCCGCCTGGGGAGACGGCTACACCTTC. Its protein product is CASSPAWGDGYTF.